This T cell receptor beta chain was documented in a study of cytomegalovirus exposure and HLA in healthy donors. Whole-study context: A later analysis reported the 120 or so validation repertoires used the same platform as the approximately 670 first-cohort repertoires.

The approximately 120-subject validation cohort, separate from the roughly 700-subject first cohort, included the donors. General study results and limits: Subsequent analysis found a tendency for first-cohort TCR clusters to co-occur within the 120 or so validation repertoires.

Only in-frame clones appear in the TCRdb table, and some are missing; sequencing was by immunoSEQ multiplex PCR. Of 90,000 to 130,000 clones detected, about nine tenths appear once; the ten largest clones hold under 2%. Trimming took 2 bases from V and 4 from J; bases not matched to a gene: 5. Germline V gene lookup returns CDR1 SNHLY and CDR2 FYNNEI. There are 15 residues in the CDR3. As to this clone: Its specificity is not known.

The sequencing sample was made of PBMCs. V is TRBV2 and J is TRBJ2-1; 7 bases are shared with TRBD2. The receptor comes from a young woman in good health and CMV-seronegative. The CDR3 spells CASSEMGGSYNEQFF. The CDR3 bases are TGTGCCAGCAGTGAAATGGGGGGGTCATACAATGAGCAGTTCTTC.